One TCR beta chain is described in this entry. Its specificity is not known. Both 60 Vbeta primers and 13 Jbeta primers went into the PCR. Profiling relied on immunoSEQ multiplex PCR, and the TCRdb table lists in-frame clones only, not all of them. The top ten clones hold roughly 3% of a sample with about 170,000 clones, roughly 80% of them seen once. The data belong to a study of cytomegalovirus exposure and HLA in healthy donors. Study-level findings and limits: TCR association rates varied by HLA locus in a later analysis, with DRB1 highest and HLA-C lowest. Accurate prediction of most subjects' HLA-A and HLA-B alleles from TCR beta sequences was reported.

The receptor was isolated from a female donor in good health and CMV-seronegative. Sequenced: PBMCs.

Written as DNA, the CDR3 is TGCGCCAGCAGCCCCCCGGCGGGACAGGGTAGCAATCAGCCCCAGCATTTT. Translation gives CASSPPAGQGSNQPQHF. The rearrangement joins TRBV4-1 to TRBJ1-5; TRBD1 aligns across 9 bases. This CDR3 has 17 residues. The germline V gene encodes CDR1 MGHRA and CDR2 YSYEKL. V lost 4 bases, J lost 0 bases, and 7 bases stayed unmatched.